This TCR beta chain came from a study of cytomegalovirus exposure and HLA in healthy donors. About the study: T cells numbering around 190 million yielded around 120 million unique TCR beta sequences in an earlier analysis. There were 88 million or so unique TCRs (from HLA-typed donors) in an early data release.

Study-wide results and caveats: In vitro experiments confirmed that three CMV-associated chains were specific for CMV antigens.

Researchers ran the PCR with 60 Vbeta and 13 Jbeta primers. Some clones are missing from TCRdb's copy, which holds only in-frame ones; the method was immunoSEQ multiplex PCR. Of roughly 150,000 clones in the sample, 65% to 85% were seen once. Germline CDR1 reads SGHDN; CDR2 reads FVKESK. CDR3 length equals 14 residues. V lost 3 bases to trimming and J lost 7 bases; unmatched junction nucleotides: 8. This clone has a handful of counts. Its antigen remains unknown. The sequencing sample was made of PBMCs. This TCR derives from a woman aged 18 to 35 in good health and CMV-seronegative. The chain links TRBV14 to TRBJ1-2, with TRBD1 matching 7 bases. DNA for the CDR3: TGTGCCAGCAGCCACGTACAGGGGATGGGTGGCTACACCTTC. Translation gives CASSHVQGMGGYTF.